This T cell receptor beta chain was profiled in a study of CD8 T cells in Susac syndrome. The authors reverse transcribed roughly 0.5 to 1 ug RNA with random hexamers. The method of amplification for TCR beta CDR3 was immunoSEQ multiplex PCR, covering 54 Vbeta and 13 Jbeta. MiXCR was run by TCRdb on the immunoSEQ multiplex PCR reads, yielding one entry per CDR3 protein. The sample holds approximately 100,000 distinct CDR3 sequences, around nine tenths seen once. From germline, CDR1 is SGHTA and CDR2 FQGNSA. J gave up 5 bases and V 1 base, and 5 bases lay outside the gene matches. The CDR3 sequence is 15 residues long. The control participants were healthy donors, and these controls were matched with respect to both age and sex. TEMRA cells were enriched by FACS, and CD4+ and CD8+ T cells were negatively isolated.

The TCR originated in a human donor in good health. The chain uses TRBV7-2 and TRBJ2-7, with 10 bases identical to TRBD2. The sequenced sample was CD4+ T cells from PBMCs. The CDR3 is CASSLDGTSVNEQYF. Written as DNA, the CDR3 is TGTGCCAGCAGCTTAGATGGGACTAGCGTCAACGAGCAGTACTTC.